This T cell receptor beta chain is from a study of blood T cells in healthy people across ages. A second PCR of 7 to 11 cycles used a sample-barcoded 5' primer and a J-beta primer mix. TCRdb re-analysed the 5' RACE reads in MiXCR, keeping a single row per CDR3 protein. The data hold about 1.8 million distinct CDR3 sequences, with approximately 50% observed a single time. The V and J ends lost 4 bases and 8 bases, in that order; junction bases with no gene match: 6. CDR1 is LGHNA, CDR2 YSLEER, per germline. CDR3 size: 14 residues. V is TRBV4-3 and J is TRBJ2-4; 9 bases are shared with TRBD1. Sequenced sample: blood. This receptor was obtained from a woman in her forties in good health. As DNA, the CDR3 is TGCGCCAGCAGCCGCGCCGACAGGGGGGACATTCAGTACTTC. The encoded protein is CASSRADRGDIQYF.